This TCR beta chain was observed in a study of identifying expanded T cells in peripheral blood. Findings of the study overall: Differentially abundant clones: about 1.1 between replicates, 15 to 17 at two to three weeks, 19 to 20 at four. Variance in clone template counts between approximately 2-week samples significantly increased with total template count across all healthy donors.

This clone was counted a single time. Its antigen is still unknown. Clones were sequenced by immunoSEQ multiplex PCR, and TCRdb holds only the in-frame ones, with some missing. The table shows roughly 100,000 clones, with roughly 85% occurring only once. The CDR3 covers 15 residues. Trimming took 7 bases from V and 0 from J, leaving 11 bases between them. CDR1 and CDR2 (germline): SGHKS, YYEKEE (reference sequence). Collection occurred without any documented infections or immune events in donors. The sample comprised blood. The chain uses TRBV5-5 and TRBJ2-6; D unresolved. The receptor's source is a person aged 18-69 years in good health. The CDR3 nucleotides are TGTGCCAGCTCGTCAACCGTCTCTGGGGCCAACGTCCTGACTTTC. Its translation is CASSSTVSGANVLTF.